Listed below are T cell receptor beta chains from one sample, sequenced in a study of cytomegalovirus exposure and HLA in healthy donors. Produced via immunoSEQ multiplex PCR; TCRdb's table is partial and in-frame only. The repertoire holds about 100,000 clones, with over 75% as singletons. Sequenced sample: PBMCs. The origin of the receptors is a woman aged 18 to 35 in good health and CMV-seropositive. Each CDR3 is given with its conserved first and last residue. D genes are given only for firm matches. Where a row states a size, it is once, few, many or the class of an expanded clone; other rows omit it.

D: NA
V: TRBV7-9
J: TRBJ2-7
size: NA
CDR3: CASSLEYSWDEQYF
DNA: TGTGCCAGCAGCTTAGAATACAGTTGGGACGAGCAGTACTTC

D: TRBD2
V: TRBV7-3
J: TRBJ2-3
size: NA
CDR3: CASSPGGGGSTDTQYF
DNA: TGTGCCAGCAGCCCCGGCGGGGGGGGAAGCACAGATACGCAGTATTTT

D: NA
V: TRBV15
J: TRBJ2-6
size: NA
CDR3: CATSSQEDWWNVLTF
DNA: TGTGCCACCAGCAGCCAAGAAGACTGGTGGAACGTCCTGACTTTC

D: TRBD2
V: TRBV6-5
J: TRBJ2-1
size: NA
CDR3: CASRAGGINEQFF
DNA: TGTGCCAGCCGGGCGGGAGGTATTAATGAGCAGTTCTTC

D: NA
V: TRBV9
J: TRBJ2-5
size: NA
CDR3: CASSAPGTEGQTQYF
DNA: TGTGCCAGCAGCGCCCCCGGGACGGAGGGCCAGACCCAGTACTTC

D: TRBD1
V: TRBV6-5
J: TRBJ1-2
size: NA
CDR3: CASGATGGGDYGYTF
DNA: TGTGCCAGCGGAGCGACAGGGGGCGGGGACTATGGCTACACCTTC

D: NA
V: TRBV27
J: TRBJ2-7
size: NA
CDR3: CASSGLSSSYEQYF
DNA: TGTGCCAGCAGCGGACTGTCAAGCTCCTACGAGCAGTACTTC

D: TRBD1
V: TRBV2
J: TRBJ2-7
size: NA
CDR3: CASKSGTGGGEQYF
DNA: TGTGCCAGCAAATCCGGGACAGGTGGAGGCGAGCAGTACTTC

D: TRBD1
V: TRBV28
J: TRBJ1-2
size: NA
CDR3: CASTWDREDYGYTF
DNA: TGTGCCAGCACCTGGGACAGGGAAGACTATGGCTACACCTTC

D: TRBD1
V: TRBV28
J: TRBJ2-7
size: NA
CDR3: CASRRQGISYEQYF
DNA: TGTGCCAGCAGGAGACAGGGGATATCCTACGAGCAGTACTTC

D: TRBD1
V: TRBV2
J: TRBJ1-2
size: NA
CDR3: CASRETGGEYGYTF
DNA: TGTGCCAGCAGGGAAACAGGGGGCGAATATGGCTACACCTTC

D: TRBD2
V: TRBV5-8
J: TRBJ2-5
size: NA
CDR3: CASSFSEGTSGSAETQYF
DNA: TGTGCCAGCAGCTTTTCCGAGGGGACTAGCGGGAGCGCAGAGACCCAGTACTTC

D: TRBD1
V: TRBV15
J: TRBJ1-5
size: NA
CDR3: CATSRSIDRGNNQPQHF
DNA: TGTGCCACCAGCAGATCGATAGACAGGGGGAACAATCAGCCCCAGCATTTT

D: NA
V: TRBV30
J: TRBJ2-5
size: NA
CDR3: CAWTRGQRSEGETQYF
DNA: TGTGCCTGGACCAGAGGCCAGCGGTCGGAGGGGGAGACCCAGTACTTC

D: TRBD1
V: TRBV11-2
J: TRBJ1-1
size: NA
CDR3: CASSPQQGTGIISTEAFF
DNA: TGTGCCAGCAGCCCTCAGCAAGGGACAGGGATAATTTCGACTGAAGCTTTCTTT

D: NA
V: TRBV10-3
J: TRBJ1-2
size: NA
CDR3: CAIIEEGNYGYTF
DNA: TGTGCCATCATCGAGGAGGGGAACTATGGCTACACCTTC

D: NA
V: TRBV2
J: TRBJ2-7
size: NA
CDR3: CASSEYRVNNEQYF
DNA: TGTGCCAGCAGTGAATACAGGGTAAACAACGAGCAGTACTTC

D: NA
V: TRBV6-1
J: TRBJ2-7
size: few
CDR3: CASSDEGGGSYEQYF
DNA: TGTGCCAGCAGTGACGAGGGAGGTGGCTCCTACGAGCAGTACTTC

D: TRBD1
V: TRBV27
J: TRBJ2-5
size: few
CDR3: CASGETGWETQYF
DNA: TGTGCCAGTGGCGAGACAGGGTGGGAGACCCAGTACTTC

D: NA
V: TRBV7-3
J: TRBJ1-3
size: NA
CDR3: CASSPGPGVSGNTIYF
DNA: TGTGCCAGCAGCCCAGGGCCCGGAGTCTCTGGAAACACCATATATTTT

D: TRBD1
V: TRBV19
J: TRBJ2-4
size: NA
CDR3: CASSGPPCTGVGVAKNIQYF
DNA: TGTGCCAGTAGTGGGCCTCCCTGTACAGGGGTCGGGGTAGCCAAAAACATTCAGTACTTC

D: TRBD1
V: TRBV6-1
J: TRBJ1-4
size: NA
CDR3: CASRDSRGSNEKLFF
DNA: TGTGCCAGCAGGGATAGCAGGGGGTCTAATGAAAAACTGTTTTTT

D: NA
V: TRBV2
J: TRBJ1-1
size: NA
CDR3: CASSERWAAEAFF
DNA: TGTGCCAGCAGTGAAAGGTGGGCCGCTGAAGCTTTCTTT

D: NA
V: TRBV9
J: TRBJ2-1
size: NA
CDR3: CASSARGIALERNEQFF
DNA: TGTGCCAGCAGCGCCCGCGGGATCGCCCTAGAACGCAATGAGCAGTTCTTC

D: NA
V: TRBV19
J: TRBJ1-5
size: NA
CDR3: CASSISLRAVIGQPQHF
DNA: TGTGCCAGTAGTATTAGCCTCAGGGCGGTTATTGGTCAGCCCCAGCATTTT

D: TRBD2
V: TRBV7-3
J: TRBJ2-1
size: few
CDR3: CASSQIAGGPGGEQFF
DNA: TGTGCCAGCAGCCAAATAGCGGGAGGGCCGGGGGGTGAGCAGTTCTTC

D: TRBD1
V: TRBV12-5
J: TRBJ2-1
size: many
CDR3: CASGRGTGENNEQFF
DNA: TGTGCTAGTGGGCGGGGGACAGGGGAAAACAATGAGCAGTTCTTC

D: NA
V: TRBV6-5
J: TRBJ1-6
size: NA
CDR3: CASSYSDKASPLHF
DNA: TGTGCCAGCAGTTACTCTGATAAAGCCTCACCCCTCCACTTT

D: NA
V: TRBV2
J: TRBJ1-5
size: once
CDR3: CASSPGFGNQPQHF
DNA: TGTGCCAGCAGTCCAGGGTTCGGCAATCAGCCCCAGCATTTT

D: TRBD1
V: TRBV10-3
J: TRBJ2-5
size: once
CDR3: CAINRGLEETQYF
DNA: TGTGCCATCAACAGGGGGCTCGAGGAGACCCAGTACTTC

D: TRBD2
V: TRBV6-1
J: TRBJ2-1
size: NA
CDR3: CASSDLAGAPYNEQFF
DNA: TGTGCCAGCAGTGACCTAGCGGGAGCCCCCTACAATGAGCAGTTCTTC

D: NA
V: TRBV6-1
J: TRBJ1-5
size: NA
CDR3: CASSVQQNQPQHF
DNA: TGTGCCAGCAGTGTCCAACAGAATCAGCCCCAGCATTTT

D: NA
V: TRBV5-3
J: TRBJ1-2
size: NA
CDR3: CARSSFGTFGYTF
DNA: TGTGCCAGAAGCTCTTTCGGGACATTTGGCTACACCTTC

D: NA
V: TRBV11-2
J: TRBJ2-7
size: NA
CDR3: CASSLVLEQYF
DNA: TGTGCCAGCAGCTTAGTCCTCGAGCAGTACTTC

D: TRBD2
V: TRBV7-9
J: TRBJ2-2
size: NA
CDR3: CASSLLSGRASSGELFF
DNA: TGTGCCAGCAGCTTATTAAGCGGGAGGGCCTCCTCCGGGGAGCTGTTTTTT

D: NA
V: TRBV27
J: TRBJ2-3
size: NA
CDR3: CASSLRASGTDTQYF
DNA: TGTGCCAGCAGTTTGCGGGCTAGCGGCACAGATACGCAGTATTTT

D: TRBD2
V: TRBV6-5
J: TRBJ2-1
size: NA
CDR3: CASRPSGRSSLQFF
DNA: TGTGCCAGCAGACCTAGCGGGAGAAGTAGTCTTCAGTTCTTC

D: TRBD1
V: TRBV30
J: TRBJ1-6
size: NA
CDR3: CACGTGGNSPLHF
DNA: TGTGCCTGCGGGACAGGGGGAAATTCACCCCTCCACTTT

D: TRBD1
V: TRBV5-1
J: TRBJ2-1
size: NA
CDR3: CASSFGQGAENEQFF
DNA: TGCGCCAGCAGCTTTGGACAGGGGGCGGAGAATGAGCAGTTCTTC

D: NA
V: TRBV4-2
J: TRBJ1-1
size: NA
CDR3: CASSWGPNTEAFF
DNA: TGTGCCAGCAGTTGGGGGCCGAACACTGAAGCTTTCTTT

D: NA
V: TRBV9
J: TRBJ2-3
size: few
CDR3: CASSVVGTDTQYF
DNA: TGTGCCAGCAGCGTAGTCGGCACAGATACGCAGTATTTT